The present T cell receptor beta chain was sequenced within a study of blood T cell repertoires in COVID-19. Study context: Material from acute and convalescent COVID-19 was sourced from the United States, Italy and Spain. T cells, B-cell-depleted T cells, or PBMCs provided the cDNA or gDNA that served as material.

In the original processing: Estimation of nucleated cell counts relied on the amplification of reference gene primers. Sequencing used immunoSEQ multiplex PCR; TCRdb keeps in-frame clones, though not all of them. Clonal size and the V and J genes are those of that table, whereas D and trimming came from the DNA. The sample holds some 200,000 clones, roughly nine tenths seen once. The sequencing input was peripheral blood. The clonotype comes from a woman of 80 years or more in a cohort sampled during active or convalescent COVID-19.

CDR3 sequence reads: CASSLGGAGVSIGYTF. The CDR3 DNA reads TGTGCCAGCAGTTTAGGGGGTGCGGGGGTCTCTATTGGCTACACCTTC. The chain joins TRBV28 to TRBJ1-2; D possibly corresponds to TRBD1 (5 bases). In germline, CDR1 is MDHEN, CDR2 SYDVKM. This CDR3 has 16 residues. Trimming shortened V by 2 bases and J by 7 bases, and 20 bases separated the two germline ends.